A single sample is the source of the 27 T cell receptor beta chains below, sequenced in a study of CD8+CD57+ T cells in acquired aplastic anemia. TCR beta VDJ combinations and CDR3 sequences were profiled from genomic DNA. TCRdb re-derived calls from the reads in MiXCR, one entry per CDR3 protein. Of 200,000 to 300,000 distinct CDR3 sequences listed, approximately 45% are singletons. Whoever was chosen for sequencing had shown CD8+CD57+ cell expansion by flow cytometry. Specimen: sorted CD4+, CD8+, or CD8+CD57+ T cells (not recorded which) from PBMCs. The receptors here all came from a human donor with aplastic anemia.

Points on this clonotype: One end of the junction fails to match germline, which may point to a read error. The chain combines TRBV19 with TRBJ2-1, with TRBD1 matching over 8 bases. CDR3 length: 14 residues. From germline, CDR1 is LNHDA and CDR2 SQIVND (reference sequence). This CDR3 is CASSATGVGNEQSF. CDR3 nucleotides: TGTGCCAGTAGTGCGACAGGGGTGGGCAATGAGCAGTCCTTC.

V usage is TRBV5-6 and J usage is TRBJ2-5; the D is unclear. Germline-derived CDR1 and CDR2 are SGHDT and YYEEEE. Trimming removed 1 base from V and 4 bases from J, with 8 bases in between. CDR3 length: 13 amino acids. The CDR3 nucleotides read TGTGCCAGCAGCTTGCGATACCGAGAGACCCAGTACTTC. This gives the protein CASSLRYRETQYF.

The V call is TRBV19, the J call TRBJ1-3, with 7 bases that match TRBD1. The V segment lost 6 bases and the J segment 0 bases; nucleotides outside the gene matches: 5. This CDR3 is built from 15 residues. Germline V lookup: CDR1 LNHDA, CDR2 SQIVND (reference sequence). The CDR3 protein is CASSRQGLSGNTIYF. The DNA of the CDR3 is TGTGCCAGTAGCAGACAGGGCCTCTCTGGAAACACCATATATTTT.

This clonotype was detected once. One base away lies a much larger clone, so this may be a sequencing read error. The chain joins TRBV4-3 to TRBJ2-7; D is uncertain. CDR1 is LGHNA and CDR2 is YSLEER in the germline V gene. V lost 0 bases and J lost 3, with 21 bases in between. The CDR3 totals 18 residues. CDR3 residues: CASSQDRYREKLGYEQYF. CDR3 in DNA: TGCGCCAGCAGCCAAGATCGGTATCGAGAGAAGTTAGGCTACGAGCAGTACTTC.

Here the CDR3 DNA reads TGTGCCACCAGTCGCGGAGGGTTCGAGCAGTTCTTC. Protein sequence: CATSRGGFEQFF. The chain carries TRBV24-1 and TRBJ2-1; weak D call: TRBD2 (6 bases). The V gene's germline CDR1 is KGHDR and CDR2 SFDVKD. The CDR3 runs 12 residues. V was trimmed by 6 bases and J by 10 bases, leaving 12 bases between them.

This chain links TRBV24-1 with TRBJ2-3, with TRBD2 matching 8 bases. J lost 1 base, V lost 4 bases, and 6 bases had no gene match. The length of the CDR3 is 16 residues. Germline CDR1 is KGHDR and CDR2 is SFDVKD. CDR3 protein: CATSEVASGRTDTQYF. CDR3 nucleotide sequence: TGTGCCACCAGTGAAGTGGCTAGCGGGCGCACAGATACGCAGTATTTT.

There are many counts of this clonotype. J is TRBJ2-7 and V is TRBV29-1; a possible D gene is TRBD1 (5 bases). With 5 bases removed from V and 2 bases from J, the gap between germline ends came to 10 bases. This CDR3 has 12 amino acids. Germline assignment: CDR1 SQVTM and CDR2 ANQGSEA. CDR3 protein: CSVRGTPYEQYF. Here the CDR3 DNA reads TGCAGCGTTAGGGGAACCCCCTACGAGCAGTACTTC.

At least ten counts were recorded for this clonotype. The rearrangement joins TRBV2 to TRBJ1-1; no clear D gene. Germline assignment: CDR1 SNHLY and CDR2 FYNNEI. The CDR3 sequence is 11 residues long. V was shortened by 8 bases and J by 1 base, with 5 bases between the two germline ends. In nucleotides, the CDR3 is TGTGCCAGCGGACCGAACACTGAAGCTTTCTTT. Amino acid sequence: CASGPNTEAFF.

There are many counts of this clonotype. The CDR3 nucleotides are TGTGCCAGCAGTTACATTCCGGGTAGTGCCTACGAGCAGTACTTC. Translated: CASSYIPGSAYEQYF. This chain connects TRBV6-5 to TRBJ2-7; D is unresolved. Germline CDR1 and CDR2: MNHEY and SVGAGI. The CDR3 is made up of 15 amino acids. V gave up 2 bases and J gave up 2 bases, with 13 bases separating them.

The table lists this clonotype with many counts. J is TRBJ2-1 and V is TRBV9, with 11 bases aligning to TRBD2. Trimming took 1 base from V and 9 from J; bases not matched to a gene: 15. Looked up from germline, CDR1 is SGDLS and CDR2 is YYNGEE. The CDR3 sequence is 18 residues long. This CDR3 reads CASSVWIGPASGRIEQFF. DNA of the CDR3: TGTGCCAGCAGCGTATGGATTGGTCCGGCTAGCGGGAGGATTGAGCAGTTCTTC.

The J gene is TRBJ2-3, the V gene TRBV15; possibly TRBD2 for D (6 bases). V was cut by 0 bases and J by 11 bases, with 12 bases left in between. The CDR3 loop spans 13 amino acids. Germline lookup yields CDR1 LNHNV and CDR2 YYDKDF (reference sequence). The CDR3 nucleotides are TGTGCCACCAGCAGAGATCGGGGGAATGAGCAGTATTTT. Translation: CATSRDRGNEQYF.

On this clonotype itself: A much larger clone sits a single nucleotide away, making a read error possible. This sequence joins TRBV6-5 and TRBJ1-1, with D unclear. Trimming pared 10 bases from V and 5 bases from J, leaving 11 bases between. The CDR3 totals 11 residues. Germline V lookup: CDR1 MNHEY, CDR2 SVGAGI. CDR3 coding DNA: TGTGCCAACCATCGTGGGACTGAAGCTTTCTTT. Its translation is CANHRGTEAFF.

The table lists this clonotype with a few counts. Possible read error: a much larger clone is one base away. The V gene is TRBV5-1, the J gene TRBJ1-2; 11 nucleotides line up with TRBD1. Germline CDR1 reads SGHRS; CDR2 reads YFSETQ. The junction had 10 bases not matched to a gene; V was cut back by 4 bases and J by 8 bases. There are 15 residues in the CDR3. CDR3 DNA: TGCGCCAGCAGCCTACCGGACAGGGGGCTAGAGGGCTACACCTTC. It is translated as CASSLPDRGLEGYTF.

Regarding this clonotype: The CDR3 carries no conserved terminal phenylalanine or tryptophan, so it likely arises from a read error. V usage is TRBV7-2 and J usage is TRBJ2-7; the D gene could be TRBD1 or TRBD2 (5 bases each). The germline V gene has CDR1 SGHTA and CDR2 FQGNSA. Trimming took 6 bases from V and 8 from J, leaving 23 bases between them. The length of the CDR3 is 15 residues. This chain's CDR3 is CASSVPGTTSLKQYL. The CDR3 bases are TGTGCCAGCAGTGTGCCCGGGACCACATCTCTGAAGCAGTACCTC.

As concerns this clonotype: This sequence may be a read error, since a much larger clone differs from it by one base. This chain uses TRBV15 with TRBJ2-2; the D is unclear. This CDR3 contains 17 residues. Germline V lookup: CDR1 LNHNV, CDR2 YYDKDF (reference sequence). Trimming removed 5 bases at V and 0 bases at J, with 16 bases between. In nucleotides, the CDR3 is TGTGCCACCAGCCTAAGAAAGACTGGGGCGAACACCGGGGAGCTGTTTTTT. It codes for CATSLRKTGANTGELFF.

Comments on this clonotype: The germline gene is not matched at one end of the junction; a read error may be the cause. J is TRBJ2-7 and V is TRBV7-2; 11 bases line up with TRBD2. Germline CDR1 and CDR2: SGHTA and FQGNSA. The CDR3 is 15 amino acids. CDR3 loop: CASSLGLAGGHERHF. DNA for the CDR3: TGTGCCAGCAGCTTAGGGCTAGCGGGAGGCCACGAGCGGCACTTC. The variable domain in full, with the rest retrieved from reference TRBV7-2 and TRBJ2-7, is GAGVSQSPSNKVTEKGKDVELRCDPISGHTALYWYRQSLGQGLEFLIYFQGNSAPDKSGLPSDRFSAERTGGSVSTLTIQRTQQEDSAVYLCASSLGLAGGHERHFGPGTRLTVT.

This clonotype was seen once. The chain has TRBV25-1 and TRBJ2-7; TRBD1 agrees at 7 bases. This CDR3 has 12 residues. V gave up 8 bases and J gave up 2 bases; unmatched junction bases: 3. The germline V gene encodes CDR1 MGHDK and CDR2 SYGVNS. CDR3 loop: CASRTGPYEQYF. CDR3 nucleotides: TGTGCCAGCCGGACAGGACCCTACGAGCAGTACTTC.

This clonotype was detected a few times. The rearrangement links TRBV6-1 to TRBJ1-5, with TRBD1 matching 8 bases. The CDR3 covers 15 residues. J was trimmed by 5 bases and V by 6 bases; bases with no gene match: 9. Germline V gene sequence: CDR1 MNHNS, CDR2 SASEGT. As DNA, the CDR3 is TGTGCCAGCAGCGACAGGACAGGGAATTATCAGCCCCAGCATTTT. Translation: CASSDRTGNYQPQHF.

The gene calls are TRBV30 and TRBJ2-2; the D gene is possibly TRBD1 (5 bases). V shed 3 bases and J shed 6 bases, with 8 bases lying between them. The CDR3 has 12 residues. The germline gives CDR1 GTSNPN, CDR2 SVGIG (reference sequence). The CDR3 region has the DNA TGTGCCTGGAGAGCAGGGTCCGGGGAGCTGTTTTTT. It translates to CAWRAGSGELFF.

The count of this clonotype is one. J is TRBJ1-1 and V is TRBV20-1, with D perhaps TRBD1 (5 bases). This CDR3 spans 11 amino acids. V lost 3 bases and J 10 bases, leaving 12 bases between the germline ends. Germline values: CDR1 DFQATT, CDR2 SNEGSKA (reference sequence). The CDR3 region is CSARDSGGAFF. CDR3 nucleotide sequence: TGCAGTGCTAGGGACTCCGGGGGAGCTTTCTTT.

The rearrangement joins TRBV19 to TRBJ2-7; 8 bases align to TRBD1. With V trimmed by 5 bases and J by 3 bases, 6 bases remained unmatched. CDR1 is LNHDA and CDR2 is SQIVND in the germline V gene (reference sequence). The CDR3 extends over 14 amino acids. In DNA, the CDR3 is TGTGCCAGTAGTTACGGACAGGGCGGCTACGAGCAGTACTTC. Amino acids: CASSYGQGGYEQYF.

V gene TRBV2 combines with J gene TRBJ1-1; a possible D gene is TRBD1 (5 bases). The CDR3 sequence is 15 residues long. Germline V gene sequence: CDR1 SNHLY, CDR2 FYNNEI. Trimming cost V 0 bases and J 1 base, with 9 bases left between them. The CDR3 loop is CASSEAGATNTEAFF. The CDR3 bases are TGTGCCAGCAGTGAAGCAGGGGCTACGAACACTGAAGCTTTCTTT. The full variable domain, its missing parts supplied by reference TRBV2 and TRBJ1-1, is EPEVTQTPSHQVTQMGQEVILRCVPISNHLYFYWYRQILGQKVEFLVSFYNNEISEKSEIFDDQFSVERPDGSNFTLKIRSTKLEDSAMYFCASSEAGATNTEAFFGQGTRLTVV.

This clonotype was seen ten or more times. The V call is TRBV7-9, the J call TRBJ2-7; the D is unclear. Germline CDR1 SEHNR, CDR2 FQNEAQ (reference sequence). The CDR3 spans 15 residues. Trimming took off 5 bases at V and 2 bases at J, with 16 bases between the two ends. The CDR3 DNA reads TGTGCCAGCAGCCACATCGACGGAGCAACCTACGAGCAGTACTTC. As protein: CASSHIDGATYEQYF.

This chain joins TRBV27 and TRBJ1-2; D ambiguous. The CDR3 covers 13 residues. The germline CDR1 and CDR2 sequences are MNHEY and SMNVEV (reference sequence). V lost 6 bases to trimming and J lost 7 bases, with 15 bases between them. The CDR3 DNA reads TGTGCCAGCAGCTCCTCAATATTGGGTGGCTACACCTTC. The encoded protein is CASSSSILGGYTF.

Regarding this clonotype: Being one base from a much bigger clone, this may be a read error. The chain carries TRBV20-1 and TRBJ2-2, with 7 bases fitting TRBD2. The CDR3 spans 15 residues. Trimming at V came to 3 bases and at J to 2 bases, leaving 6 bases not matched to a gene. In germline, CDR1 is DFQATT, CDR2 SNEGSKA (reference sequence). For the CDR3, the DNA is TGCAGTGCTAGGCGAGCGGGACTCAACACCGGGGAGCTGTTTTTT. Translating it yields CSARRAGLNTGELFF.

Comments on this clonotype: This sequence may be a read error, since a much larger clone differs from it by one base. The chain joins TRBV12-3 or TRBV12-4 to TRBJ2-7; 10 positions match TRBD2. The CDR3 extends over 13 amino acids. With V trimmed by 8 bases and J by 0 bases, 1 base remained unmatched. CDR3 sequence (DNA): TGTGCCAGCGCTAGCGGGAGCTCCTACGAGCAGTACTTC. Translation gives CASASGSSYEQYF.

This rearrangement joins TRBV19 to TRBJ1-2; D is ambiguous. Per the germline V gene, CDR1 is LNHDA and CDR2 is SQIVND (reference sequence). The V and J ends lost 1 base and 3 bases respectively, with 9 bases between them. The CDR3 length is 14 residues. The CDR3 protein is CASSIVGVDYGYTF. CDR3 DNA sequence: TGTGCCAGTAGTATAGTTGGGGTTGACTATGGCTACACCTTC.